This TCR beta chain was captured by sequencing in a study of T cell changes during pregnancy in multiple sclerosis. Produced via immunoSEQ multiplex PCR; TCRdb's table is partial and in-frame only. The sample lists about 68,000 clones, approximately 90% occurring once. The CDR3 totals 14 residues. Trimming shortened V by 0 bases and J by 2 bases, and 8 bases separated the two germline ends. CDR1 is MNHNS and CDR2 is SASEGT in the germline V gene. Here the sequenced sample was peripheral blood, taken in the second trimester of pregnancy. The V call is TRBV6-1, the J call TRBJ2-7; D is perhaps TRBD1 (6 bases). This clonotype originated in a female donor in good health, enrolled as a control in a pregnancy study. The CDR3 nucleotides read TGTGCCAGCAGTGAAGCCACAGGGCCCTACGAGCAGTACTTC. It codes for CASSEATGPYEQYF.